This T cell receptor beta chain derives from a study of sequential checkpoint blockade in melanoma. Libraries were prepared by immunoSEQ multiplex PCR; TCRdb keeps only in-frame clonotypes and omits some of them. This sample has around 12,000 clones; roughly 81% occur once, and the top ten carry approximately 10%. Documented treatment: randomized to nivolumab then ipilimumab (arm A) or the reverse (arm B). Patients had received no earlier DNA-damaging chemotherapy. PBMC sorting kept live CD3+CD8+ cells without CD19 or CD56. This TCR was recovered from a human donor with melanoma. Sequencing was performed on CD8+ T cells sorted from blood (inferred from file names), taken from a patient given nivolumab and ipilimumab in sequence.

CDR3 DNA: TGTGCCAGCAGCTTAGAACAGGGGCGCTCCTACGAGCAGTACTTC. It is translated as CASSLEQGRSYEQYF. The V and J genes are TRBV7-8 and TRBJ2-7; 7 bases are a match to TRBD1. J gave up 0 bases and V 1 base, and 3 bases lay outside the gene matches. Germline V lookup: CDR1 SGHVS, CDR2 FQNEAQ. CDR3 length: 15 amino acids.